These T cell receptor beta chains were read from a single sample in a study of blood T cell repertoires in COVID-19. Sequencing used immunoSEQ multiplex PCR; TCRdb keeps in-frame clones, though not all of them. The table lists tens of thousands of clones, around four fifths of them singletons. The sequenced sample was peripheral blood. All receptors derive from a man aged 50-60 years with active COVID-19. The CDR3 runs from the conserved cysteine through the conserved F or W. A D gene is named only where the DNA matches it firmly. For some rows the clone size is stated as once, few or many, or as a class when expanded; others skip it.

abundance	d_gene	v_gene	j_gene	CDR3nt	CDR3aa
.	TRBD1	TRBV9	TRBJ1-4	TGTGCCAGCAGCGTCAGATCGGGACAGGGCCAGGAACTGTTTTTT	CASSVRSGQGQELFF
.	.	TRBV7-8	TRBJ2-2	TGTGCCAGCAGCCCCGGTACGAACACCGGGGAGCTGTTTTTT	CASSPGTNTGELFF
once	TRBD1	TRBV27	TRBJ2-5	TGTGCCAGCAGTCCCCGGGACAGTCCGGGGGAGACCCAGTACTTC	CASSPRDSPGETQYF
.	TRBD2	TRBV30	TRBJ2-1	TGTGCCTGGAGTGGGCTAGCGGACAATGAGCAGTTCTTC	CAWSGLADNEQFF
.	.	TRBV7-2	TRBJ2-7	TGTGCCAGCAGCTTAAAAGGAGTCACCTACGAGCAGTACTTC	CASSLKGVTYEQYF
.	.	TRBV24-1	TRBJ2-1	TGTGCCACCAGTGATTCTAGGGACTCTCCCTCCTACAATGAGCAGTTCTTC	CATSDSRDSPSYNEQFF
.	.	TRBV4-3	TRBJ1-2	TGCGCCAGCAGCCAAGAGAGGGCTAACTATGGCTACACCTTC	CASSQERANYGYTF
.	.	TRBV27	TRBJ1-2	TGTGCCAGCAGCCACGCGAGACACCAGAACTATGGCTACACCTTC	CASSHARHQNYGYTF
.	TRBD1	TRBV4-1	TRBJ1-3	TGCGCCAGCAGCCACACAGGGGGGCTCTCTGGAAACACCATATATTTT	CASSHTGGLSGNTIYF
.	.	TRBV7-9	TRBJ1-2	TGTGCCAGCAGCTTGGGACATACCTATGGCTACACCTTC	CASSLGHTYGYTF
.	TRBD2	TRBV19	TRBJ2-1	TGTGCCAGTAGTATTCTAGCGGGGGGGAGCGATGAGCAGTTCTTC	CASSILAGGSDEQFF
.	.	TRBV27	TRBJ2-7	TGTGCCAGCAGTCCCCGGGGGAGTAACGAGCAGTACTTC	CASSPRGSNEQYF
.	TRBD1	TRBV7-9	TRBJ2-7	TGTGCCACCAGCCCCGGGACAGGGGCCAACGAGCAGTACTTC	CATSPGTGANEQYF
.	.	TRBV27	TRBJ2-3	TGTGCCAGCAGCAACTTCCCCACTAGTGAAACGCAGTATTTT	CASSNFPTSETQYF
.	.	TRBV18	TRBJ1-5	TGTGCCAGCTCACCACCTGGGACCGCGCGGGGGGGCAATCAGCCCCAGCATTTT	CASSPPGTARGGNQPQHF
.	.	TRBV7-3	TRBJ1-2	TGTGCCAGCAGCCCCCAGGGTCTCTATGGCTACACCTTC	CASSPQGLYGYTF
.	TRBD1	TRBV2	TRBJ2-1	TGTGCCAGCAGCCTCGACAGGGCGGCTGAGCAGTTCTTC	CASSLDRAAEQFF
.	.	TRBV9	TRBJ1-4	TGTGCCAGCAGCGTAGGCCGCGGGGACCCTGGAACTAATGAAAAACTGTTTTTT	CASSVGRGDPGTNEKLFF
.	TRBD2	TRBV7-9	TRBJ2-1	TGTGCCAGCAGCTTAGTAGCGGGGGGGCAGGAGCAGTTCTTC	CASSLVAGGQEQFF
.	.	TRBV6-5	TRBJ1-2	TGTGCCAGCATCGGAGGGGCGAGTGGCTACACCTTC	CASIGGASGYTF
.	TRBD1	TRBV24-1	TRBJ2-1	TGTGCCACCAGTGATTTTGCCGGACAGGGTAGGAATGAGCAGTTCTTC	CATSDFAGQGRNEQFF
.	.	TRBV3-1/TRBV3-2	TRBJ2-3	TGTGCCAGCAGCCCCCAGGGGACGGCAAGCACAGATACGCAGTATTTT	CASSPQGTASTDTQYF
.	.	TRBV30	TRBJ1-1	TGTGCCTGGATGGGGACACGGGAAGCTTTCTTT	CAWMGTREAFF
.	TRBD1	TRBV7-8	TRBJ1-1	TGTGCCAGCAGCCGGCCAGGGGGGACTGAAGCTTTCTTT	CASSRPGGTEAFF
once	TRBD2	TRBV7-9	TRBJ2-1	TGTGCCAGCAGTTGGTCGCTAGCGGGGGGCAATGAGCAGTTCTTC	CASSWSLAGGNEQFF
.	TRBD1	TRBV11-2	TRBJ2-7	TGTGCCAGCAGCCATAGGACAGGTGATTCCTACGAGCAGTACTTC	CASSHRTGDSYEQYF
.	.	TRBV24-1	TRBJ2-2	TGTGCCACCAGTGCCAGCGGTTACACCGGGGAGCTGTTTTTT	CATSASGYTGELFF
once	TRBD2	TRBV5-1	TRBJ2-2	TGCGCCAGCAAGCGGGGGTCCGACGGGGAGCTGTTTTTT	CASKRGSDGELFF
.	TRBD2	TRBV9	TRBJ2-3	TGTGCCAGCAGCCTACTTAGCGGGATGACAGATACGCAGTATTTT	CASSLLSGMTDTQYF
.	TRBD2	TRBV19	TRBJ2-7	TGTGCCAGTAGTAGCGGGAGGGACTACGAGCAGTACTTC	CASSSGRDYEQYF
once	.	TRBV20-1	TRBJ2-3	TGCAGTGCTAGTAAAGGGCAGGGATCCCATCAGCGCACTAGCACAGATACGCAGTATTTT	CSASKGQGSHQRTSTDTQYF
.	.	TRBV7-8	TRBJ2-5	TGTGCCAGCAGCTTGAGGGGGAATCTAGAGACCCAGTACTTC	CASSLRGNLETQYF
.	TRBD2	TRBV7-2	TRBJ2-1	TGTGCCAGCAGCTTAGGGTCTAGCGGGAGCTGGTTCTTC	CASSLGSSGSWFF
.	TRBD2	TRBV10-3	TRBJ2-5	TGTGCCATCAGCGACTCCGTGGCTAGCGGGTCGGCGGCCCAGTACTTC	CAISDSVASGSAAQYF
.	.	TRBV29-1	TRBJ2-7	TGCAGCGTTTTCGGGTACGAGCAGTACTTC	CSVFGYEQYF
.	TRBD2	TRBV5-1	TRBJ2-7	TGCGCCAGCAGCTCTAGCGGGGGGGCTTACGAGCAGTACTTC	CASSSSGGAYEQYF
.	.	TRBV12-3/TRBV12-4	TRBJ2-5	TGTGCCAGCATTCTTGGTGTAGAAGAGACCCAGTACTTC	CASILGVEETQYF
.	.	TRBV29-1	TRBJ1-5	TGCAGCGTTGCCCCGGACAATCCCAATCAGCCCCAGCATTTT	CSVAPDNPNQPQHF
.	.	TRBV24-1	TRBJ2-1	TGTGCCACCACCGGATTTGCCCCCGGGAGCCCCTACAATGAGCAGTTCTTC	CATTGFAPGSPYNEQFF
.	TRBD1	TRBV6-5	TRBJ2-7	TGTGCCAGCAGTTACGACGACAGGGCCTACGAGCAGTACTTC	CASSYDDRAYEQYF
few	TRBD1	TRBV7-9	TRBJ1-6	TGTGCCAGCAGCGAGCCAGGGGGCCGGAATTCACCCCTCCACTTT	CASSEPGGRNSPLHF
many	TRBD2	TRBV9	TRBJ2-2	TGTGCCAGCAGCGTAGAAGGCGGGAGAACGGGCGGGGAGCTGTTTTTT	CASSVEGGRTGGELFF
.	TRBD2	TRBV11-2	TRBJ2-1	TGTGCCAGCAGCTTAGCCCGCGGGGGGGTCTACAATGAGCAGTTCTTC	CASSLARGGVYNEQFF
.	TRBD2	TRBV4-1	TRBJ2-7	TGCGCCAGCAGCCAAACTAGCGGGGGGGCCGCCGGGCAGTACTTC	CASSQTSGGAAGQYF